The clone carrying this TCR beta chain was observed at least ten times. What it recognizes is unknown. Template material for amplifying TCR beta CDR3 regions consisted of RNA transcripts. The TCR CDR3 was amplified in a first-round RT-PCR using the HTBI primer set. One entry per CDR3 protein results from TCRdb running MiXCR on the multiplex PCR reads. Altogether some 300,000 distinct CDR3 sequences are present, roughly a fifth being singletons, with the ten largest covering under 45%. These data originate in a study of T cells in Graves' hyperthyroidism and ophthalmopathy. Study at large: Peripheral blood was drawn at first diagnosis, prior to all treatment. General observations from the study: Also found in blood were most expanded thyroid clonotypes above 0.001. Ophthalmopathy, which appeared later, was predicted by the model a median roughly 6.5 months before onset. A model built on 13 V-J features separated ophthalmopathy from stable hyperthyroidism.

This TCR was recovered from a man aged 45-60 years with Graves' ophthalmopathy. Sequencing input: blood.

The CDR3 region has the DNA TGTGCCAGCAGTTTCCGAGGGAGACGGGGTGAGCAGTTCTTC. This translates into CASSFRGRRGEQFF. V usage is TRBV28 and J usage is TRBJ2-1, with D tentatively TRBD2 (5 bases). The CDR3 runs to 14 residues. V lost 3 bases and J lost 9, with 15 bases in between. Germline-derived CDR1 and CDR2 are MDHEN and SYDVKM. The whole variable domain, filled in from reference TRBV28 and TRBJ2-1, reads DVKVTQSSRYLVKRTGEKVFLECVQDMDHENMFWYRQDPGLGLRLIYFSYDVKMKEKGDIPEGYSVSREKKERFSLILESASTNQTSMYLCASSFRGRRGEQFFGPGTRLTVL.